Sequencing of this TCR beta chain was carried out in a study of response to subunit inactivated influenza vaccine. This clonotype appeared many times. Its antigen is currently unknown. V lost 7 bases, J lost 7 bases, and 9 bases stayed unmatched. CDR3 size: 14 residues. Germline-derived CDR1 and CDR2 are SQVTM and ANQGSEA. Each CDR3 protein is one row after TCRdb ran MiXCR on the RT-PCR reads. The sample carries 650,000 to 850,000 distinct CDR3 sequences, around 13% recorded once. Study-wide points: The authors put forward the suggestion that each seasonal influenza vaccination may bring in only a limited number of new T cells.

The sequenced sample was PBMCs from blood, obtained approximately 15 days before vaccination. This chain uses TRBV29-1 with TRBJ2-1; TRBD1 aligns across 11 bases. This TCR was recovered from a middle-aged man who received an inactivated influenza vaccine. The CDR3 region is CSAPGQGDFNEQFF. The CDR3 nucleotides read TGCAGCGCACCGGGACAGGGGGACTTTAATGAGCAGTTCTTC.